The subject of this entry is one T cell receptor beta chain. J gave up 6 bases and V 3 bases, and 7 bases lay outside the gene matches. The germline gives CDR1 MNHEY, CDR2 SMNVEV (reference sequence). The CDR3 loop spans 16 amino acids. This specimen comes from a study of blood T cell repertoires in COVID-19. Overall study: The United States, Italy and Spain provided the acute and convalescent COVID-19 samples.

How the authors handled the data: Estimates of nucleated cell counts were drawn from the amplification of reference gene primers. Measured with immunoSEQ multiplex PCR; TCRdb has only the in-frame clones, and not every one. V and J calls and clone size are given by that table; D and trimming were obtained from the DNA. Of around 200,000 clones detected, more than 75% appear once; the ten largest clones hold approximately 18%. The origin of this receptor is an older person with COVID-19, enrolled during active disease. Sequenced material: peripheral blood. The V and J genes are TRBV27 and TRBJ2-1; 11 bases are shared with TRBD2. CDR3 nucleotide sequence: TGTGCCAGCAGTTTGCTAGCGGGGGGCCTATCCAATGAGCAGTTCTTC. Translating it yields CASSLLAGGLSNEQFF.